The 28 T cell receptor beta chains reported below all come from one sample, sequenced in a study of blood T cell repertoires in COVID-19 (dated by TCRdb to about 2020). Library preparation was by the immunoSEQ multiplex PCR assay. Entries here come from immuneACCESS through TCRdb and include only in-frame sequences with V and J called. Some clones fail to appear in such tables; in the studies checked, an unresolved V gene covers under half of the shortfall, and the cause of the remainder is unknown. The sample contains around 390,000 clones, more than 75% of them found a single time. The leading ten clones occupy about 10% of the sample. Sequenced sample: PBMCs or T cells enriched from blood (not recorded which). The source is a woman aged 45-65 years who had recovered from COVID-19.

The J gene is TRBJ2-3, the V gene TRBV18, with D perhaps TRBD1 (6 bases). Germline CDR1 reads KGHSH; CDR2 reads LQKENI. The CDR3 is 14 residues long. The germline V and J ends were trimmed by 8 bases and 1 base, with 13 bases remaining between them. CDR3 in amino acids: CASTTGSGTDTQYF. The CDR3 DNA sequence: TGTGCCAGCACCACAGGGTCAGGCACAGATACGCAGTATTTT.

V is TRBV15 and J is TRBJ1-1, with no clear D. The V end was cut by 8 bases, the J end by 3 bases, with 16 bases between. CDR1 and CDR2 (germline): LNHNV, YYDKDF (reference sequence). This CDR3 is built from 14 residues. The CDR3 DNA reads TGTGCCACCCAGGAAGGGCGGGGTGACACTGAAGCTTTCTTT. Its translation is CATQEGRGDTEAFF.

V is TRBV7-8 and J is TRBJ1-6; D not certain. Germline CDR1 SGHVS, CDR2 FQNEAQ. Trimming took off 0 bases at V and 7 bases at J, with 10 bases between the two ends. CDR3 length: 15 amino acids. CDR3 bases: TGTGCCAGCAGCTTAGCGAACCAGTCGAATTCACCCCTCCACTTT. It encodes CASSLANQSNSPLHF.

This clone has just a few counts. V gene TRBV2 combines with J gene TRBJ2-7; 9 bases map to TRBD1. V shed 2 bases and J 5 bases; nucleotides not matched to a gene: 7. The germline CDR1 and CDR2 sequences are SNHLY and FYNNEI. The CDR3 has 15 residues. CDR3 sequence reads: CASSERRDRVHEQYF. Here the CDR3 DNA reads TGTGCCAGCAGTGAACGCCGGGACAGGGTCCACGAGCAGTACTTC.

This chain joins TRBV19 and TRBJ1-6; 8 nucleotides align to TRBD1. Per germline, CDR1 LNHDA and CDR2 SQIVND (reference sequence). V shed 3 bases, J shed 9 bases, and the junction held 7 bases outside the gene matches. The CDR3 totals 15 residues. The CDR3 sequence: CASSMRQGASSPLHF. DNA of the CDR3: TGTGCCAGTAGTATGAGGCAGGGGGCGAGTTCACCCCTCCACTTT.

The chain combines TRBV7-2 with TRBJ1-6; D is uncertain. The CDR3 covers 14 residues. Germline V lookup: CDR1 SGHTA, CDR2 FQGNSA. Trimming removed 1 base at V and 11 bases at J, with 12 bases between. The CDR3 spells CASSLVVLSAPLHF. CDR3 bases: TGTGCCAGCAGCTTAGTTGTGCTTTCGGCACCCCTCCACTTT.

The rearrangement joins TRBV2 to TRBJ1-6, with 8 bases aligning to TRBD1. Germline-derived CDR1 and CDR2 are SNHLY and FYNNEI. The CDR3 length is 17 residues. With V trimmed by 5 bases and J by 0 bases, 6 bases remained unmatched. CDR3 region: CASSSDRASSYNSPLHF. CDR3 coding DNA: TGTGCCAGCAGTTCGGACAGGGCGAGCTCCTATAATTCACCCCTCCACTTT.

The chain has TRBV9 and TRBJ1-2, with 9 bases that match TRBD1. V was clipped by 6 bases and J by 2 bases; unmatched bases: 11. The germline CDR1 and CDR2 sequences are SGDLS and YYNGEE. The CDR3 sequence is 16 residues long. CDR3 in DNA: TGTGCCAGCACCCGGGACAGGGCCCACGAAAACTATGGCTACACCTTC. Residues: CASTRDRAHENYGYTF.

V usage is TRBV7-2 and J usage is TRBJ1-5; no clear D gene. This CDR3 region has 13 residues. The germline CDR1 and CDR2 sequences are SGHTA and FQGNSA. Trimming left V 3 bases short and J 7 bases short, with 10 bases between. CDR3 protein: CASSFRGTQPQHF. For the CDR3, the DNA is TGTGCCAGCAGCTTTCGGGGAACGCAGCCCCAGCATTTT. The variable domain in full, completed from reference TRBV7-2 and TRBJ1-5, reads GAGVSQSPSNKVTEKGKDVELRCDPISGHTALYWYRQSLGQGLEFLIYFQGNSAPDKSGLPSDRFSAERTGGSVSTLTIQRTQQEDSAVYLCASSFRGTQPQHFGDGTRLSIL.

This clone occurred a few times. The chain carries TRBV18 and TRBJ1-5, with TRBD1 matching over 8 bases. Trimming at V came to 2 bases and at J to 7 bases, leaving 7 bases not matched to a gene. This CDR3 is 15 amino acids long. Per germline, CDR1 KGHSH and CDR2 LQKENI. The CDR3 is CASSPGQGLLQPQHF. DNA for the CDR3: TGTGCCAGCTCACCAGGACAGGGTTTATTGCAGCCCCAGCATTTT.

J is TRBJ2-5 and V is TRBV29-1, with TRBD2 matching over 8 bases. The length of the CDR3 is 14 residues. The V gene end was trimmed by 4 bases and the J gene end by 5 bases; junction bases not matched to a gene: 9. The germline V gene has CDR1 SQVTM and CDR2 ANQGSEA. In DNA, the CDR3 is TGCAGCGTTGGGTCGGCGGGGGGACTGGAGACCCAGTACTTC. Its protein is CSVGSAGGLETQYF.

CDR3 sequence reads: CASSVGLSGDNEQFF. In DNA form, the CDR3 reads TGTGCCAGCAGCGTCGGTTTGAGCGGGGACAATGAGCAGTTCTTC. V gene TRBV4-2 combines with J gene TRBJ2-1, with 7 bases aligning to TRBD2. Looked up from germline, CDR1 is LGHNA and CDR2 is YNFKEQ. The CDR3 covers 15 residues. With V trimmed by 5 bases and J by 5 bases, 9 bases remained unmatched.

In the case of this clone: Other DNA variants within this sample encode the same CDR3. The chain employs TRBV6-2 or TRBV6-3 and TRBJ1-5, with 11 bases identical to TRBD1. The CDR3 runs 14 residues. Germline CDR1 reads MNHEY; CDR2 reads SVGEGT. V shed 5 bases and J 4 bases; nucleotides not matched to a gene: 1. The CDR3 region has the DNA TGTGCCAGCAGTGGGACAGGGGGAAATCAGCCCCAGCATTTT. Its translation: CASSGTGGNQPQHF.

This clone occurred a few times. The gene calls are TRBV7-2 and TRBJ1-2; the match to TRBD1 covers 11 bases. The trim removed 5 bases at V and 0 bases at J, leaving 5 bases unmatched. The germline V gene encodes CDR1 SGHTA and CDR2 FQGNSA. The CDR3 totals 16 residues. Written as DNA, the CDR3 is TGTGCCAGCAGCCCCAGGACAGGGGGCACTAACTATGGCTACACCTTC. Amino acids: CASSPRTGGTNYGYTF.

The CDR3 loop is CASLPGGANYGYTF. DNA of the CDR3: TGTGCCAGCCTCCCAGGGGGAGCTAACTATGGCTACACCTTC. The rearrangement uses TRBV19 and TRBJ1-2, with TRBD1 matching 7 bases. The CDR3 runs 14 residues. V was pared by 9 bases and J by 0 bases, with 7 bases of the junction left unmatched. CDR1 and CDR2 from the germline V gene are LNHDA and SQIVND (reference sequence). Based on the CDR3 plus reference TRBV19 and TRBJ1-2, the full variable domain is DGGITQSPKYLFRKEGQNVTLSCEQNLNHDAMYWYRQDPGQGLRLIYYSQIVNDFQKGDIAEGYSVSREKKESFPLTVTSAQKNPTAFYLCASLPGGANYGYTFGSGTRLTVV.

The V and J genes are TRBV6-2 or TRBV6-3 and TRBJ1-2; D gene unclear. V was trimmed by 6 bases and J by 4 bases, leaving 15 bases between them. There are 14 residues in the CDR3. CDR1 is MNHEY and CDR2 is SVGEGT in the germline V gene. CDR3 coding DNA: TGTGCCAGCAGCTTTTCCGGGTCCATCTATGGCTACACCTTC. It encodes CASSFSGSIYGYTF.

This chain uses TRBV19 with TRBJ2-1; 10 nucleotides align to TRBD2. This CDR3 spans 16 amino acids. The germline CDR1 and CDR2 sequences are LNHDA and SQIVND (reference sequence). Unmatched junction bases numbered 12, after V lost 6 bases and J lost 7 bases. In DNA form, the CDR3 reads TGTGCCAGTAGACCCTTCAGCGGGGGGGCCGCGAATGAGCAGTTCTTC. Amino acid sequence: CASRPFSGGAANEQFF. Combining the CDR3 with reference TRBV19 and TRBJ2-1 gives the whole variable domain DGGITQSPKYLFRKEGQNVTLSCEQNLNHDAMYWYRQDPGQGLRLIYYSQIVNDFQKGDIAEGYSVSREKKESFPLTVTSAQKNPTAFYLCASRPFSGGAANEQFFGPGTRLTVL.

This chain connects TRBV10-3 to TRBJ2-2; TRBD1 matches at 8 bases. The CDR3 totals 15 residues. Germline V gene sequence: CDR1 ENHRY, CDR2 SYGVKD. The V and J ends lost 9 bases and 0 bases, in that order; junction bases with no gene match: 6. The CDR3 protein is CAIQTGQANTGELFF. In DNA, the CDR3 is TGTGCCATACAAACGGGACAGGCGAACACCGGGGAGCTGTTTTTT.

The chain joins TRBV4-3 to TRBJ2-5; a possible D gene is TRBD1 (5 bases). V lost 0 bases and J 2 bases, leaving 10 bases between the germline ends. Germline values: CDR1 LGHNA, CDR2 YSLEER. This CDR3 spans 15 amino acids. CDR3 loop: CASSQDRAPQETQYF. CDR3 nucleotides: TGCGCCAGCAGCCAAGACAGGGCCCCTCAAGAGACCCAGTACTTC.

The chain has TRBV4-1 and TRBJ1-2; the D gene is possibly TRBD1 (6 bases). V lost 0 bases and J 2 bases, leaving 10 bases between the germline ends. Germline values: CDR1 MGHRA, CDR2 YSYEKL. The CDR3 covers 15 residues. The CDR3 DNA follows: TGCGCCAGCAGCCAAGATTGGGGGGGCAACTATGGCTACACCTTC. This sequence encodes CASSQDWGGNYGYTF.

J is TRBJ1-2 and V is TRBV6-5; the match to TRBD1 covers 9 bases. The CDR3 runs 14 residues. J lost 7 bases, V lost 4 bases, and 7 bases had no gene match. Per germline, CDR1 MNHEY and CDR2 SVGAGI. This chain's CDR3 is CASSSRTGAFGYTF. CDR3 DNA: TGTGCCAGCAGTTCTCGGACAGGGGCGTTTGGCTACACCTTC.

This clone was recorded at least ten times. V gene TRBV5-4 combines with J gene TRBJ2-2; TRBD1 might be the D (6 bases). The germline gives CDR1 SGHNT, CDR2 YYREEE (reference sequence). The CDR3 is 15 residues long. V gave up 6 bases and J gave up 5 bases, with 17 bases separating them. The CDR3 loop reads CASTTDRHGTGELFF. In DNA form, the CDR3 reads TGTGCCAGCACCACTGACAGGCACGGAACCGGGGAGCTGTTTTTT.

This rearrangement joins TRBV6-4 to TRBJ1-5; perhaps TRBD1 as D (6 bases). Trimming cost V 6 bases and J 0 bases, with 21 bases left between them. The germline gives CDR1 MRHNA, CDR2 SNTAGT. The CDR3 is 18 amino acids. The DNA for the CDR3 is TGTGCCAGCAGACCCCCCCCTCGCAGGGGTAATAGCAATCAGCCCCAGCATTTT. It is translated as CASRPPPRRGNSNQPQHF.

The chain carries TRBV6-5 and TRBJ1-6; a weak D match, TRBD1 (5 bases). There are 16 residues in the CDR3. Germline CDR1 MNHEY, CDR2 SVGAGI. Trimming removed 0 bases at V and 6 bases at J, with 12 bases between. In DNA, the CDR3 is TGTGCCAGCAGTTACTCCCTACAGGCATCTAATTCACCCCTCCACTTT. Its translation is CASSYSLQASNSPLHF.

The chain couples TRBV6-1 to TRBJ1-2; 12 nucleotides agree with TRBD1. The V gene's germline CDR1 is MNHNS and CDR2 SASEGT. This CDR3 spans 17 amino acids. Trimming took 2 bases from V and 8 from J; bases not matched to a gene: 12. CDR3 bases: TGTGCCAGCAGTGAATTAGGGCGACGAGGGACAGGGGGCGGCTACACCTTC. As protein: CASSELGRRGTGGGYTF.

The rearrangement joins TRBV19 to TRBJ2-7; TRBD1 agrees at 9 bases. Germline V gene data show CDR1 as LNHDA and CDR2 as SQIVND (reference sequence). After removal of 5 bases from V and 3 bases from J, the junction contained 8 bases not matched to a gene. This CDR3 is 15 amino acids long. The CDR3 nucleotides read TGTGCCAGTAGTGACGGGGACAGGGCTTTCTACGAGCAGTACTTC. The encoded protein is CASSDGDRAFYEQYF.

The chain employs TRBV2 and TRBJ2-6, with D possibly matching TRBD1 (5 bases). The germline V and J ends were trimmed by 5 bases and 0 bases, with 14 bases remaining between them. The CDR3 contains 17 residues. Germline loops: CDR1 SNHLY, CDR2 FYNNEI. CDR3 DNA sequence: TGTGCCAGCAGTTCGGGCAGGGCTGTCTCTGGGGCCAACGTCCTGACTTTC. It is translated as CASSSGRAVSGANVLTF.

This chain uses TRBV19 with TRBJ2-7; 7 positions match TRBD1. The ends lost 6 bases at V and 3 bases at J; junction bases unmatched: 8. CDR3 length: 14 amino acids. Germline CDR1 reads LNHDA; CDR2 reads SQIVND (reference sequence). In DNA form, the CDR3 reads TGTGCCAGTAGCCACCAGGGGGACGGCTACGAGCAGTACTTC. Protein: CASSHQGDGYEQYF. Complete variable domain (other parts from reference TRBV19 and TRBJ2-7): DGGITQSPKYLFRKEGQNVTLSCEQNLNHDAMYWYRQDPGQGLRLIYYSQIVNDFQKGDIAEGYSVSREKKESFPLTVTSAQKNPTAFYLCASSHQGDGYEQYFGPGTRLTVT.